This passage covers 23 T cell receptor beta chains from one sample sequenced in a study of post-analysis software for immune sequencing data. The study, taken as a whole, reports: Controls showed lower frequencies than patients for a handful of TRBV segments, and TRBV5-6, TRBV5-1 and TRBV20-1 were among these.

Antigens of these TCRs are unknown. Unique-molecular-identifier-tagged TCR beta cDNA libraries were used. TCRdb analysed the PCR reads with MiXCR anew, one entry per CDR3 protein. This repertoire shows about 820,000 distinct CDR3 sequences, roughly 58% found once; its top ten account for approximately 4.5%. Sequencing used blood. Source of these receptors: a girl under 18 with multiple sclerosis.

The chain combines TRBV5-1 with TRBJ2-3, with D uncertain. The CDR3 is made up of 14 amino acids. Germline V gives CDR1 SGHRS, CDR2 YFSETQ. Trimming left V 0 bases short and J 3 bases short, with 8 bases between. CDR3 nucleotides: TGCGCCAGCAGCTTGGAGCGAGTGACAGATACGCAGTATTTT. It is translated as CASSLERVTDTQYF.

CDR3 nucleotide sequence: TGTGCCAGCAGCTCCGACAGGGTAGTTCAGCCCCAGCATTTT. Translated, it gives CASSSDRVVQPQHF. The V gene is TRBV7-9, the J gene TRBJ1-5; 7 nucleotides match TRBD1. Germline lookup yields CDR1 SEHNR and CDR2 FQNEAQ (reference sequence). Germline trimming cut 4 bases from V and 6 bases from J; bases unmatched to any gene: 6. The CDR3 extends over 14 amino acids.

The CDR3 sequence: CASSLGGSGVYGYTF. The CDR3 coding sequence is TGTGCCAGCAGTTTAGGGGGCAGCGGGGTCTATGGCTACACCTTC. This rearrangement joins TRBV12-3 or TRBV12-4 to TRBJ1-2; possibly TRBD1 for D (5 bases). The length of the CDR3 is 15 residues. Trimming took off 1 base at V and 4 bases at J, with 13 bases between the two ends.

This clonotype was seen more than once but under ten times. V usage is TRBV20-1 and J usage is TRBJ2-5, with TRBD1 identical over 8 bases. The end of the DNA is better explained by TRBJ2-7, so the J call may be wrong. Germline V gives CDR1 DFQATT, CDR2 SNEGSKA (reference sequence). This CDR3 comprises 12 residues. CDR3 in DNA: TGCCAAGGACAGGGTGATGGGTACGAGCAGTACTTC. The encoded protein is CQGQGDGYEQYF.

CDR3 sequence (DNA): TGTGCCATCAGTGAGTCGGGGACCCCGGCTACTGAAGCTTTCTTT. Its protein product is CAISESGTPATEAFF. The chain couples TRBV10-3 to TRBJ1-1; possible D gene TRBD1, 5 bases. This CDR3 spans 15 amino acids. The ends were cut back, 0 bases at V and 5 bases at J, with 13 bases in the middle. Germline V gives CDR1 ENHRY, CDR2 SYGVKD.

This clonotype appeared a single time. Germline is not matched at one junction end, which may reflect a read error. This chain connects TRBV7-9 to TRBJ2-7, with D perhaps TRBD1 (5 bases). Germline lookup yields CDR1 SEHNR and CDR2 FQNEAQ (reference sequence). The CDR3 runs 12 residues. The DNA for the CDR3 is TGTGCCAGCAACTTAGACAGTGACGAGCAGTACTTC. Translated: CASNLDSDEQYF.

This clonotype was counted a few times. The chain's CDR3 is CASSPKRGFEQFF. CDR3 in DNA: TGTGCCAGCAGCCCAAAACGAGGTTTTGAGCAGTTCTTC. The chain links TRBV7-3 to TRBJ2-1; D gene uncertain. This CDR3 contains 13 residues. The germline V gene encodes CDR1 SGHTA and CDR2 FQGTGA. Deletions cut 5 bases from V and 9 bases from J, with 14 bases between.

This chain joins TRBV29-1 and TRBJ1-1; D is ambiguous. Germline V lookup: CDR1 SQVTM, CDR2 ANQGSEA. CDR3 length equals 12 residues. Deletions cut 5 bases from V and 1 base from J, with 8 bases between. CDR3: CSVNWRNTEAFF. The DNA for the CDR3 is TGCAGCGTTAATTGGAGGAACACTGAAGCTTTCTTT.

The V gene is TRBV11-2, the J gene TRBJ2-2; TRBD1 is a possible D gene (5 bases). Germline V gene lookup returns CDR1 SGHAT and CDR2 FQNNGV. The CDR3 length is 16 residues. Trimming stripped 7 bases from V and 1 base from J, with 16 bases between. The CDR3 is CASTFRRVMNTGELFF. In nucleotides, the CDR3 is TGTGCCAGCACCTTTCGCAGGGTTATGAACACCGGGGAGCTGTTTTTT.

This chain uses TRBV6-2 or TRBV6-3 with TRBJ2-6; a possible D gene is TRBD1 (6 bases). The CDR3 contains 15 residues. Trimming removed 5 bases at V and 2 bases at J, with 10 bases between. CDR1 and CDR2 (germline): MNHEY, SVGEGT. CDR3 region: CASSGQPPGANVLTF. DNA of the CDR3: TGTGCCAGCAGTGGACAGCCTCCTGGGGCCAACGTCCTGACTTTC.

This sequence joins TRBV7-8 and TRBJ2-3, with TRBD1 matching 9 bases. The CDR3 sequence is 16 residues long. Germline CDR1 and CDR2: SGHVS and FQNEAQ. Trimming at V came to 4 bases and at J to 3 bases, leaving 8 bases not matched to a gene. CDR3 sequence (DNA): TGTGCCAGCAGCTCGACAGGGGGAAAGGGAACAGATACGCAGTATTTT. Translated, it gives CASSSTGGKGTDTQYF.

V is TRBV2 and J is TRBJ2-2, with TRBD1 identical over 9 bases. The CDR3 is 19 residues long. Germline assignment: CDR1 SNHLY and CDR2 FYNNEI. The V segment lost 7 bases and the J segment 0 bases; nucleotides outside the gene matches: 15. As DNA, the CDR3 is TGTGCCAGCACCTTCCGGCACAGGGGGCGCGGGTCGAACACCGGGGAGCTGTTTTTT. This encodes CASTFRHRGRGSNTGELFF.

J is TRBJ1-1 and V is TRBV5-1; 7 bases agree with TRBD1. The CDR3 is made up of 14 amino acids. CDR1 SGHRS and CDR2 YFSETQ come from the germline V gene. Germline trimming cut 2 bases from V and 4 bases from J; bases unmatched to any gene: 5. CDR3: CASSFGQVPTEAFF. The CDR3 DNA follows: TGCGCCAGCAGCTTTGGACAGGTCCCCACTGAAGCTTTCTTT.

The chain joins TRBV7-3 to TRBJ2-3; no definite D call. V was clipped by 5 bases and J by 5 bases, with 8 bases between them. Germline assignment: CDR1 SGHTA and CDR2 FQGTGA. The CDR3 extends over 12 amino acids. The CDR3 DNA reads as TGTGCCAGCAGCCTCCGAGTAGATACGCAGTATTTT. It is translated as CASSLRVDTQYF.

The chain couples TRBV20-1 to TRBJ2-5; no clear D gene. This CDR3 has 18 residues. Between the trimmed V and J ends, which lost 0 bases and 1 base, there was a span of 21 bases. The germline V gene has CDR1 DFQATT and CDR2 SNEGSKA (reference sequence). The CDR3 region is CSARESMNRISTQETQYF. CDR3 sequence (DNA): TGCAGTGCTAGAGAAAGCATGAACAGAATCTCGACCCAAGAGACCCAGTACTTC.

V gene TRBV7-6 combines with J gene TRBJ2-2; 8 nucleotides line up with TRBD2. Germline assignment: CDR1 SGHVS and CDR2 FNYEAQ. The V segment lost 5 bases and the J segment 0 bases; nucleotides outside the gene matches: 5. This CDR3 has 16 amino acids. Written as DNA, the CDR3 is TGTGCCAGCAGCCAGCAGCGGGGGTCGAACACCGGGGAGCTGTTTTTT. Protein sequence: CASSQQRGSNTGELFF.

V and J are TRBV6-5 and TRBJ1-2; D ambiguous. The V and J ends lost 2 bases and 0 bases respectively, with 10 bases between them. CDR1 is MNHEY and CDR2 is SVGAGI in the germline V gene. There are 15 residues in the CDR3. The CDR3, as DNA: TGTGCCAGCAGTTACAATCAGGCCGCTAACTATGGCTACACCTTC. Translating it yields CASSYNQAANYGYTF.

This clonotype was detected a few times. The genes are TRBV20-1 and TRBJ1-5; no clear D. Between the trimmed V and J ends, which lost 6 bases and 2 bases, there was a span of 14 bases. Germline V gene data show CDR1 as DFQATT and CDR2 as SNEGSKA (reference sequence). The CDR3 covers 14 residues. CDR3 residues: CSAMRANGNQPQHF. Written as DNA, the CDR3 is TGCAGTGCCATGAGGGCAAACGGCAATCAGCCCCAGCATTTT.

V usage is TRBV9 and J usage is TRBJ2-5, with D possibly TRBD1 on 5 matching bases. Germline assignment: CDR1 SGDLS and CDR2 YYNGEE. V was pared by 0 bases and J by 3 bases, with 9 bases between. This CDR3 has 14 amino acids. The chain's CDR3 is CASSVAPGKETQYF. CDR3 sequence (DNA): TGTGCCAGCAGCGTAGCTCCAGGGAAAGAGACCCAGTACTTC.

This chain connects TRBV3-1 to TRBJ2-5; 7 bases align to TRBD1. Germline CDR1 reads LGHDT; CDR2 reads YNNKEL (reference sequence). Losses at the gene ends were 3 bases for V and 4 bases for J; bases not matched to a gene: 11. This CDR3 has 16 amino acids. The CDR3: CASSQGTGVHRETQYF. The CDR3 nucleotides read TGTGCCAGCAGCCAGGGAACAGGGGTACATAGAGAGACCCAGTACTTC.

V gene TRBV6-1 combines with J gene TRBJ2-3; D unresolved. Germline V lookup: CDR1 MNHNS, CDR2 SASEGT. The CDR3 runs to 17 residues. V was trimmed by 6 bases and J by 6 bases, leaving 25 bases between them. CDR3 nucleotides: TGTGCCAGCAGCCACCTGCAGACCGCAAGAGCTCTTGATACGCAGTATTTT. Its protein is CASSHLQTARALDTQYF.

This clonotype was found a few times. The V and J genes are TRBV12-3 or TRBV12-4 and TRBJ2-5; D possibly corresponds to TRBD2 (7 bases). This CDR3 is built from 14 residues. V lost 5 bases and J lost 11, with 21 bases in between. CDR3 residues: CASSLGGGGLEQYF. Written as DNA, the CDR3 is TGTGCCAGCAGTCTCGGAGGCGGGGGCTTAGAGCAGTACTTC.

This clonotype was counted only a few times. The rearrangement links TRBV10-3 to TRBJ2-1; D call uncertain. This CDR3 region has 13 residues. Germline CDR1 ENHRY, CDR2 SYGVKD. V was shortened by 4 bases and J by 6 bases, with 10 bases between the two germline ends. The CDR3, as DNA: TGTGCCATCAGTGGAGTAAGCTCCAATGAGCAGTTCTTC. Encoded protein: CAISGVSSNEQFF.